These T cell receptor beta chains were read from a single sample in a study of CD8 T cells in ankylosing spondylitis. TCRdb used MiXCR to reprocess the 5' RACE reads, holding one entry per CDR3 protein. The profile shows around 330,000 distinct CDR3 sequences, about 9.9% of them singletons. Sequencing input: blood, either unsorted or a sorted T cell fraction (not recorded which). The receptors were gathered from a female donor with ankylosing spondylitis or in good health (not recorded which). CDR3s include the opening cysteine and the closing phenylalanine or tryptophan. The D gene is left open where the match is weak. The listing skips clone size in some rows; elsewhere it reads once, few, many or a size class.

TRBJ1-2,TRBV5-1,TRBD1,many,CASSLPPGQSGGYTF,TGCGCCAGCAGCTTGCCACCGGGACAGTCTGGCGGCTACACCTTC
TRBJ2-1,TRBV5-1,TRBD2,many,CASSLARLAGGINEQFF,TGCGCCAGCAGCTTGGCCAGGCTAGCGGGAGGTATCAATGAGCAGTTCTTC
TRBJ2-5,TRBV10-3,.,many,CAISSPVGETQYF,TGTGCCATCAGTAGTCCCGTCGGGGAGACCCAGTACTTC
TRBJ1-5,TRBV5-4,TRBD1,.,CASSLGQGPGQPQHF,TGTGCCAGCAGCTTGGGACAGGGGCCCGGTCAGCCCCAGCATTTT
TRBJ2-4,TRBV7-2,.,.,CASSLDIGFQYF,TGTGCCAGCAGCTTAGATATCGGGTTTCAGTACTTC
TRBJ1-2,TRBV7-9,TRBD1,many,CASSFGQGGGYTF,TGTGCCAGCAGCTTCGGACAGGGCGGTGGCTACACCTTC
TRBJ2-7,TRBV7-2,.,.,CASSLPGPAYEQYF,TGTGCCAGCAGCTTACCCGGACCCGCCTACGAGCAGTACTTC
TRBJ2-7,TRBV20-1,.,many,CSAPERRIAYEQYF,TGCAGTGCCCCAGAACGTAGAATCGCCTACGAGCAGTACTTC
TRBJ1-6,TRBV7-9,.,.,CASSLAGVYSPLHF,TGTGCCAGCAGCTTAGCGGGCGTTTATTCACCCCTCCACTTT
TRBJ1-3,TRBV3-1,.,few,CASSQVTRGGSGNTIYF,TGTGCCAGCAGCCAAGTGACGCGTGGGGGATCTGGAAACACCATATATTTT
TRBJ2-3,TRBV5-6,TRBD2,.,CASSLLLADLSTDTQYF,TGTGCCAGCAGCTTGCTTCTAGCGGATTTAAGCACAGATACGCAGTATTTT
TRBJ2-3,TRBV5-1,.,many,CASSLGVRADSTDTQYF,TGCGCCAGCAGCTTGGGGGTGAGGGCGGATAGCACAGATACGCAGTATTTT
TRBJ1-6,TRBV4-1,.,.,CASSQMGGSGLTPLLF,TGCGCCAGCAGCCAAATGGGAGGGTCAGGTTTGACACCCCTCCTCTTT
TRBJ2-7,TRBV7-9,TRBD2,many,CASSLGRLAGEMQYF,TGTGCCAGCAGCTTAGGGAGACTAGCGGGGGAGATGCAGTACTTC
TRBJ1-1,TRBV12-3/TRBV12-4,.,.,CASSFAGSRVTEAFF,TGTGCCAGCAGTTTCGCAGGGAGTAGAGTGACTGAAGCTTTCTTT
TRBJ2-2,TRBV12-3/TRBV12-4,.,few,CASSFDRVPSTGELFF,TGTGCCAGCAGTTTCGACCGGGTCCCCTCCACCGGGGAGCTGTTTTTT
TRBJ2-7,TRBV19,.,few,CASSIVLEGYEQYF,TGTGCCAGTAGTATCGTTCTCGAGGGCTACGAGCAGTACTTC
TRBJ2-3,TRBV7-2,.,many,CASSPSLDTQYF,TGTGCCAGCAGCCCGTCCCTGGATACGCAGTATTTT
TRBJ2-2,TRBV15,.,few,CATSRSGPTGELFF,TGTGCCACCAGCAGATCGGGACCCACCGGGGAGCTGTTTTTT
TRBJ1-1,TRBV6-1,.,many,CASRGTGFPEAFF,TGTGCCAGCAGGGGAACAGGGTTTCCTGAAGCTTTCTTT
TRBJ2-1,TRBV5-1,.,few,CASSLALGSGLNEQFF,TGCGCCAGCAGCTTGGCCCTAGGGTCAGGGCTGAATGAGCAGTTCTTC
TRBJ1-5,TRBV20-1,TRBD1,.,CCARGDSWVNGNQPQHF,TGCTGTGCTAGAGGGGACAGTTGGGTGAACGGCAATCAGCCCCAGCATTTT
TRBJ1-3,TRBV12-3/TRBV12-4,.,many,CASSPTGLSGNTIYF,TGTGCCAGCAGTCCTACAGGCCTCTCTGGAAACACCATATATTTT
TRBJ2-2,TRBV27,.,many,CASSLSVLGGTGELFF,TGTGCCAGCAGTTTATCAGTTCTTGGGGGCACCGGGGAGCTGTTTTTT
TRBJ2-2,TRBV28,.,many,CASSPTVTGELFF,TGTGCCAGCAGCCCTACAGTCACCGGGGAGCTGTTTTTT
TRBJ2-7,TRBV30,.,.,CAWSVRGRMNAYEQYF,TGTGCCTGGAGTGTACGGGGACGGATGAACGCCTACGAGCAGTACTTC
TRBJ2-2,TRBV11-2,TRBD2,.,CASSLVGLTAGGITGELFF,TGTGCCAGCAGCTTAGTTGGCCTGACGGCGGGAGGGATCACCGGGGAGCTGTTTTTT
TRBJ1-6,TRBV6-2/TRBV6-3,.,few,CASMVDRNNSPLHF,TGTGCCAGCATGGTTGACAGGAATAATTCACCCCTCCACTTT
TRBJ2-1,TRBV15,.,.,CATSRVYIAEQFF,TGTGCCACCAGCAGGGTTTATATAGCGGAGCAGTTCTTC
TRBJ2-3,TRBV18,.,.,CASSPRGSDTQYF,TGTGCCAGCTCACCACGAGGGTCAGATACGCAGTATTTT
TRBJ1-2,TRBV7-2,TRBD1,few,CASSTTSGTGNGYTF,TGTGCCAGCAGCACAACCTCGGGGACAGGGAATGGCTACACCTTC
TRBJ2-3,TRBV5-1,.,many,CASSFLAAEGTDTQYF,TGCGCCAGCAGCTTCTTAGCGGCGGAGGGCACAGATACGCAGTATTTT
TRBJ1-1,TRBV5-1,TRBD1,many,CASSKILTGGNTEAFF,TGCGCCAGCAGCAAAATTTTAACAGGGGGGAACACTGAAGCTTTCTTT
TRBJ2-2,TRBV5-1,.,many,CASSLVGKQKTGELFF,TGCGCCAGCAGCTTGGTGGGAAAGCAAAAGACCGGGGAGCTGTTTTTT
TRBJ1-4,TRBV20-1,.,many,CSASRGNEKLFF,TGCAGTGCTAGCCGGGGGAATGAAAAACTGTTTTTT
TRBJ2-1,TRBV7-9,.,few,CASTPEGPYMYNEQFF,TGTGCCAGCACCCCTGAAGGGCCCTATATGTACAATGAGCAGTTCTTC
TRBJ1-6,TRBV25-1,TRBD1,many,CASSRTGYLSPLHF,TGTGCCAGCTCCCGGACAGGATACCTTTCACCCCTCCACTTT
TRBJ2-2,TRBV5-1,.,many,CASSLVAGDITGELFF,TGCGCCAGCAGCTTGGTGGCAGGGGATATCACCGGGGAGCTGTTTTTT
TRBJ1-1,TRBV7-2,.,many,CASSLTGHTEAFF,TGTGCCAGCAGCTTAACGGGCCACACTGAAGCTTTCTTT
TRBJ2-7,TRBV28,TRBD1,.,CASRGQGNLYEQYF,TGTGCCAGCAGGGGACAGGGCAACCTCTACGAGCAGTACTTC
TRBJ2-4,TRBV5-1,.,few,CASADPRGIQYF,TGCGCCAGCGCAGATCCAAGGGGCATTCAGTACTTC
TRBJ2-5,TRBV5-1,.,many,CASRPSRYQETQYF,TGCGCCAGCAGACCCAGTCGGTACCAAGAGACCCAGTACTTC
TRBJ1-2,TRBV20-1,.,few,CSARPGGGVRRTNYGYTF,TGCAGTGCTAGGCCCGGGGGGGGCGTAAGGAGGACTAACTATGGCTACACCTTC
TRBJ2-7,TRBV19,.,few,CASSISAGNYEQYF,TGTGCCAGTAGTATATCGGCAGGAAACTACGAGCAGTACTTC
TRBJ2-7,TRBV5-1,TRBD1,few,CASSSGQGSTYEQYF,TGCGCCAGCAGCTCCGGACAGGGTTCTACCTACGAGCAGTACTTC
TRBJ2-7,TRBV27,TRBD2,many,CASSLSYGTSRNREQYF,TGTGCCAGCAGTTTATCCTACGGGACTAGCAGAAATAGGGAGCAGTACTTC
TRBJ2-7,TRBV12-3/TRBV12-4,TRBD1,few,CASSFGRTGRSEQYF,TGTGCCAGCAGTTTTGGCCGGACAGGGCGAAGCGAGCAGTACTTC
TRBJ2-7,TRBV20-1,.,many,CSARDHGETNYEQYF,TGCAGTGCTAGAGATCACGGGGAGACAAACTACGAGCAGTACTTC
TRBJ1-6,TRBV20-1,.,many,CSPWDISYNSPLHF,TGCAGTCCCTGGGATATTTCCTATAATTCACCCCTCCACTTT
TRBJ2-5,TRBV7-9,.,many,CASSLMGGAGETQYF,TGTGCCAGCAGCTTAATGGGGGGGGCTGGAGAGACCCAGTACTTC